These 23 T cell receptor beta chains were all obtained from the same sample, sequenced in a study of T cell repertoires in cytomegalovirus infection. Their specific antigens are unknown. Using its own MiXCR run on the reads, TCRdb lists one record per CDR3 protein. Of 680,000 or so distinct CDR3 sequences listed, roughly a third are singletons. The sequences come from cultured PBMCs, collected from culture after CMV antigen stimulation. The receptor source for this set is a human donor in good health (CMV status not recorded). Some clones in this sample may be carry-over from other donors' samples.

The chain recombines TRBV12-3 or TRBV12-4 with TRBJ1-2; D uncertain. The CDR3 contains 13 residues. The V and J ends lost 6 bases and 4 bases respectively, with 12 bases between them. This CDR3 reads CASSPAGLYGYTF. For the CDR3, the DNA is TGTGCCAGCAGCCCGGCGGGTCTCTATGGCTACACCTTC.

With regard to this clonotype: A read error is possible here, since a much larger clone lies one base away. CDR3 sequence: CASSSDPSTDTQYF. CDR3 DNA sequence: TGTGCCAGCAGCTCGGACCCCAGCACAGATACGCAGTATTTT. V usage is TRBV7-2 and J usage is TRBJ2-3; D is unresolved. Germline values: CDR1 SGHTA, CDR2 FQGNSA. The germline V and J ends were trimmed by 4 bases and 0 bases, with 8 bases remaining between them. The CDR3 is made up of 14 amino acids.

This chain uses TRBV6-2 or TRBV6-3 with TRBJ2-1; no firm D call. CDR1 and CDR2 from the germline V gene are MNHEY and SVGEGT. This CDR3 comprises 15 residues. The V end was cut by 5 bases, the J end by 1 base, with 12 bases between. CDR3 sequence reads: CASSPRIESYNEQFF. The CDR3 DNA is TGTGCCAGCAGTCCCAGGATCGAGTCCTACAATGAGCAGTTCTTC.

The CDR3 is CASSRPGLGPQETQYF. DNA for the CDR3: TGTGCCAGCAGCAGACCGGGACTAGGGCCCCAAGAGACCCAGTACTTC. This rearrangement joins TRBV7-9 to TRBJ2-5, with 8 bases aligning to TRBD2. After removal of 5 bases from V and 1 base from J, the junction contained 9 bases not matched to a gene. The CDR3 sequence is 16 residues long. Germline-derived CDR1 and CDR2 are SEHNR and FQNEAQ (reference sequence).

This clonotype has just a few counts. The chain uses TRBV12-3 or TRBV12-4 and TRBJ1-5; TRBD1 is a possible D gene (5 bases). The CDR3 consists of 14 residues. V shed 1 base and J shed 7 bases, with 11 bases lying between them. CDR3 coding DNA: TGTGCCAGCAGTTTAGGGGCAGGGCCACAGCCCCAGCATTTT. Amino acids: CASSLGAGPQPQHF.

The rearrangement links TRBV18 to TRBJ1-3, with a weak D call TRBD1 (5 bases). This CDR3 contains 15 residues. V was cut by 3 bases and J by 4 bases, with 13 bases left in between. Germline CDR1 reads KGHSH; CDR2 reads LQKENI. CDR3 sequence: CASSPAGTTGNTIYF. For the CDR3, the DNA is TGTGCCAGCTCACCTGCGGGGACTACAGGAAACACCATATATTTT.

The rearrangement joins TRBV12-3 or TRBV12-4 to TRBJ2-1, with 7 positions matching TRBD2. The V and J ends lost 5 bases and 0 bases, in that order; junction bases with no gene match: 19. The CDR3 covers 20 residues. The CDR3, as DNA: TGTGCCAGCAGTCCCCGGGGTAGCGGGTATTGGATTAGCTCCTACAATGAGCAGTTCTTC. This gives the protein CASSPRGSGYWISSYNEQFF.

This clonotype was seen at least ten times. V usage is TRBV7-2 and J usage is TRBJ1-4; 10 bases map to TRBD1. V dropped 5 bases and J dropped 4; count of bases not matched to a gene: 1. Germline V CDR1 and CDR2: SGHTA, FQGNSA. This CDR3 has 14 amino acids. The CDR3 DNA reads as TGTGCCAGCAGCCGGGACAGGGGTAATGAAAAACTGTTTTTT. It specifies CASSRDRGNEKLFF.

The V and J genes are TRBV20-1 and TRBJ1-5; perhaps TRBD1 as D (5 bases). Deletions cut 6 bases from V and 6 bases from J, with 12 bases between. Germline CDR1 is DFQATT and CDR2 is SNEGSKA (reference sequence). CDR3 length: 12 amino acids. CDR3 in amino acids: CSALRGGQPQHF. CDR3 in DNA: TGCAGTGCGCTTCGTGGGGGTCAGCCCCAGCATTTT.

This clonotype was recorded a few times. V and J are TRBV25-1 and TRBJ1-5, with D perhaps TRBD1 (5 bases). Germline assignment: CDR1 MGHDK and CDR2 SYGVNS. The CDR3 has 14 residues. Trimming stripped 4 bases from V and 6 bases from J, with 13 bases between. CDR3 sequence reads: CASSGAGGGQPQHF. The CDR3 coding sequence is TGTGCCAGCAGTGGGGCGGGGGGGGGTCAGCCCCAGCATTTT.

The chain couples TRBV6-2 or TRBV6-3 to TRBJ2-3, with D tentatively TRBD1 (5 bases). The V end lost 7 bases, the J end lost 9 bases, and 17 bases lay between the germline ends. The CDR3 is 13 residues long. CDR1 MNHEY and CDR2 SVGEGT come from the germline V gene. As DNA, the CDR3 is TGTGCCAGCACTCCTATGCGGCAGGGAACGCAGTATTTT. This translates into CASTPMRQGTQYF.

This clonotype was picked up a small number of times. The V gene is TRBV7-2, the J gene TRBJ2-3, with D possibly TRBD2 on 5 matching bases. CDR1 is SGHTA, CDR2 FQGNSA, per germline. V was shortened by 0 bases and J by 3 bases, with 10 bases between the two germline ends. The CDR3 runs to 15 residues. CDR3 nucleotides: TGTGCCAGCAGCTTAGCCAAACTAGGAACAGATACGCAGTATTTT. This sequence encodes CASSLAKLGTDTQYF.

As to this clonotype: Sequence at one end of the junction differs from germline and may be a read error. This sequence joins TRBV7-2 and TRBJ2-7, with D perhaps being TRBD1 or TRBD2 (5 bases each). Germline-derived CDR1 and CDR2 are SGHTA and FQGNSA. There are 15 residues in the CDR3. CDR3 region: CASSIAGTAAYEQYF. In DNA, the CDR3 is TGTGCCAGCAGCATAGCCGGGACGGCTGCCTACGAGCAGTACTTC.

The chain couples TRBV6-8 to TRBJ1-1, with D maybe TRBD1 (5 bases). The CDR3 runs 13 residues. Germline V lookup: CDR1 MNHGY, CDR2 SAAAGT. Trimming left V 7 bases short and J 12 bases short, with 21 bases between. The CDR3 spells CASKSRDPGGPFF. In DNA form, the CDR3 reads TGTGCCAGCAAAAGCCGGGACCCGGGTGGGCCTTTCTTT.

V and J are TRBV29-1 and TRBJ1-1; no firm D call. The CDR3 runs 12 residues. Germline assignment: CDR1 SQVTM and CDR2 ANQGSEA. V was cut by 5 bases and J by 2 bases, with 9 bases left in between. CDR3 sequence: CSVFAQNTEAFF. In DNA form, the CDR3 reads TGCAGCGTTTTTGCGCAAAACACTGAAGCTTTCTTT.

The J gene is TRBJ2-7, the V gene TRBV6-2 or TRBV6-3; possible D gene TRBD2, 5 bases. CDR1 and CDR2 from the germline V gene are MNHEY and SVGEGT. This CDR3 is built from 12 residues. Trimming removed 4 bases from V and 4 bases from J, with 8 bases in between. In nucleotides, the CDR3 is TGTGCCAGCAGTTCGACTATATACGAGCAGTACTTC. Its protein is CASSSTIYEQYF.

V gene TRBV5-4 combines with J gene TRBJ2-3; D gene unclear. The germline V gene has CDR1 SGHNT and CDR2 YYREEE (reference sequence). The CDR3 runs to 16 residues. V shed 0 bases and J shed 0 bases, with 11 bases lying between them. CDR3 nucleotides: TGTGCCAGCAGCTTGGCCGATGGATCTAGCACAGATACGCAGTATTTT. The encoded protein is CASSLADGSSTDTQYF. Complete variable domain (other parts from reference TRBV5-4 and TRBJ2-3): ETGVTQSPTHLIKTRGQQVTLRCSSQSGHNTVSWYQQALGQGPQFIFQYYREEENGRGNFPPRFSGLQFPNYSSELNVNALELDDSALYLCASSLADGSSTDTQYFGPGTRLTVL.

The count of this clonotype is one. Since a much larger clone is just one base distant, this may be a read error. The rearrangement links TRBV7-2 to TRBJ2-5; D could derive from TRBD1 or TRBD2 (5 bases each). CDR3 length: 13 amino acids. Germline CDR1 SGHTA, CDR2 FQGNSA. CDR3 sequence (DNA): TGTGCCAGCAGCTTAGAAGGGTCGGGGACCCATTACTTC. It specifies CASSLEGSGTHYF.

The V call is TRBV7-9, the J call TRBJ2-5; no firm D call. Germline loops: CDR1 SEHNR, CDR2 FQNEAQ (reference sequence). Trimming removed 2 bases from V and 3 bases from J, with 7 bases in between. The CDR3 has 13 amino acids. CDR3 in amino acids: CASSLRSKETQYF. The CDR3 coding sequence is TGTGCCAGCAGCTTACGTAGTAAAGAGACCCAGTACTTC.

The chain combines TRBV9 with TRBJ2-5; D is perhaps TRBD2 (5 bases). This CDR3 contains 15 residues. Germline V gene data show CDR1 as SGDLS and CDR2 as YYNGEE. Trimming stripped 0 bases from V and 5 bases from J, with 14 bases between. This CDR3 reads CASSVGARGGETQYF. CDR3 sequence (DNA): TGTGCCAGCAGCGTAGGTGCGAGAGGCGGGGAGACCCAGTACTTC.

The table lists this clonotype with a few counts. The chain uses TRBV6-5 and TRBJ2-1, with 13 bases fitting TRBD2. This CDR3 comprises 16 residues. CDR1 MNHEY and CDR2 SVGAGI come from the germline V gene. J was trimmed by 6 bases and V by 5 bases; bases with no gene match: 7. CDR3 residues: CASSPKGLAGFNEQFF. The CDR3 coding sequence is TGTGCCAGCAGTCCTAAGGGACTAGCGGGATTCAATGAGCAGTTCTTC.

This sequence joins TRBV20-1 and TRBJ2-1, with 12 bases fitting TRBD2. Looked up from germline, CDR1 is DFQATT and CDR2 is SNEGSKA (reference sequence). Germline trimming cut 1 base from V and 4 bases from J; bases unmatched to any gene: 2. This CDR3 has 15 amino acids. This CDR3 reads CSARGLAGAYNEQFF. In DNA form, the CDR3 reads TGCAGTGCTAGAGGACTAGCGGGAGCGTACAATGAGCAGTTCTTC.

This clonotype turned up a few times. The gene calls are TRBV7-6 and TRBJ2-6, with D uncertain. Germline CDR1 SGHVS, CDR2 FNYEAQ. Trimming shortened V by 6 bases and J by 4 bases, and 13 bases separated the two germline ends. The CDR3 length is 15 residues. CDR3 amino acids: CASSGPIRGANVLTF. As DNA, the CDR3 is TGTGCCAGCAGTGGCCCCATTCGGGGGGCCAACGTCCTGACTTTC.